Below are 30 T cell receptor beta chains sequenced from a single sample in a study of CD8 T cells in acute hepatitis C reinfection. Time point given: naive CD8 control sorted from an acute-time-point sample. Method: immunoSEQ multiplex PCR; TCRdb's copy keeps in-frame clones and lacks some. The repertoire has 30,000 to 40,000 clones, 85% to 90% of them found once; the top ten carry 0.5%. The sample taken for sequencing was naive CD8+ T cells from PBMCs. The receptor source for this set is a man aged 25-45 years with chronic hepatitis C.

J is TRBJ1-1 and V is TRBV2; D might be TRBD1 (6 bases). The CDR3 loop spans 12 amino acids. Trimming cost V 8 bases and J 1 base, with 8 bases left between them. CDR1 and CDR2 (germline): SNHLY, FYNNEI. The DNA for the CDR3 is TGTGCCAGCGCCAGGGGGAACACTGAAGCTTTCTTT. Protein sequence: CASARGNTEAFF. Based on the CDR3 plus reference TRBV2 and TRBJ1-1, the full variable domain is EPEVTQTPSHQVTQMGQEVILRCVPISNHLYFYWYRQILGQKVEFLVSFYNNEISEKSEIFDDQFSVERPDGSNFTLKIRSTKLEDSAMYFCASARGNTEAFFGQGTRLTVV.

The chain is built from TRBV7-3 and TRBJ2-7, with D hard to call. The germline V gene has CDR1 SGHTA and CDR2 FQGTGA. This CDR3 has 15 residues. Between the trimmed V and J ends, which lost 2 bases and 0 bases, there was a span of 11 bases. The CDR3 DNA reads as TGTGCCAGCAGCTTAGAGGCGGCGAGCTCCTACGAGCAGTACTTC. Translating gives CASSLEAASSYEQYF.

The genes are TRBV16 and TRBJ2-1, with a possible D match to TRBD2 (5 bases). Germline assignment: CDR1 KGHSY and CDR2 FQNENV. Trimming stripped 1 base from V and 9 bases from J, with 10 bases between. The CDR3 has 13 amino acids. CDR3 nucleotide sequence: TGTGCCAGCAGCCAATGGCTCGGGGTTGAGCAGTTCTTC. Its protein product is CASSQWLGVEQFF.

The V gene is TRBV9, the J gene TRBJ1-1; the D is unclear. CDR3 size: 14 residues. Germline CDR1 reads SGDLS; CDR2 reads YYNGEE. Between the trimmed V and J ends, which lost 0 bases and 2 bases, there was a span of 8 bases. CDR3 loop: CASSVGNRNTEAFF. CDR3 coding DNA: TGTGCCAGCAGCGTAGGAAACCGAAACACTGAAGCTTTCTTT.

The CDR3 spells CASSPRDRSYEQYF. CDR3 bases: TGTGCCAGCAGCCCGCGGGACAGGTCCTACGAGCAGTACTTC. The chain employs TRBV9 and TRBJ2-7; 8 nucleotides line up with TRBD1. The length of the CDR3 is 14 residues. Germline V gene lookup returns CDR1 SGDLS and CDR2 YYNGEE. The V and J ends lost 4 bases and 1 base, in that order; junction bases with no gene match: 4.

This rearrangement joins TRBV4-1 to TRBJ1-5; D is unclear. Germline loops: CDR1 MGHRA, CDR2 YSYEKL. V lost 3 bases, J lost 6 bases, and 12 bases lay in between. There are 14 residues in the CDR3. The CDR3 protein is CASSQLSIGQPQHF. CDR3 in DNA: TGCGCCAGCAGCCAGTTATCTATCGGTCAGCCCCAGCATTTT.

The chain has TRBV7-3 and TRBJ1-1, with TRBD1 as a possible D gene (5 bases). Germline V gives CDR1 SGHTA, CDR2 FQGTGA. The ends were cut back, 6 bases at V and 2 bases at J, with 10 bases in the middle. The CDR3 covers 13 residues. Here the CDR3 DNA reads TGTGCCAGCAGTGCGGGGGTCAACACTGAAGCTTTCTTT. This gives the protein CASSAGVNTEAFF.

This chain connects TRBV27 to TRBJ2-7; the D is unclear. Germline CDR1 is MNHEY and CDR2 is SMNVEV (reference sequence). The CDR3 totals 12 residues. V shed 5 bases and J shed 6 bases, with 11 bases lying between them. CDR3 protein: CASSQSFGEQYF. The CDR3 DNA follows: TGTGCCAGCAGTCAATCGTTTGGCGAGCAGTACTTC.

The chain recombines TRBV9 with TRBJ1-1; 7 bases are a match to TRBD1. The CDR3 sequence is 12 residues long. The V segment lost 3 bases and the J segment 5 bases; nucleotides outside the gene matches: 1. The V gene's germline CDR1 is SGDLS and CDR2 YYNGEE. CDR3 sequence (DNA): TGTGCCAGCAGCGCAGGGGGAACTGAAGCTTTCTTT. Translated, it gives CASSAGGTEAFF.

The V gene is TRBV7-9, the J gene TRBJ2-5; D gene uncertain. Between the trimmed V and J ends, which lost 5 bases and 10 bases, there was a span of 14 bases. Germline loops: CDR1 SEHNR, CDR2 FQNEAQ (reference sequence). The CDR3 contains 12 residues. CDR3 sequence: CASSLDSPDQYF. DNA for the CDR3: TGTGCCAGCAGCCTCGACTCTCCGGACCAGTACTTC.

This clone showed up just once. The chain joins TRBV27 to TRBJ2-7, with no clear D. Trimming left V 10 bases short and J 3 bases short, with 16 bases between. The CDR3 has 13 amino acids. The germline gives CDR1 MNHEY, CDR2 SMNVEV (reference sequence). CDR3 DNA: TGTGCCACCGCCCACCGATCGCTCTACGAGCAGTACTTC. Protein product: CATAHRSLYEQYF.

The V and J genes are TRBV5-4 and TRBJ1-1; D unclear. V shed 4 bases and J shed 5 bases, with 12 bases lying between them. Germline V lookup: CDR1 SGHNT, CDR2 YYREEE (reference sequence). The CDR3 sequence is 13 residues long. DNA of the CDR3: TGTGCCAGCAGCACTATCGAAGGGACTGAAGCTTTCTTT. Translated: CASSTIEGTEAFF.

V and J are TRBV6-1 and TRBJ2-6, with D hard to call. Trimming removed 1 base from V and 9 bases from J, with 4 bases in between. This CDR3 contains 12 residues. Germline CDR1 is MNHNS and CDR2 is SASEGT. As DNA, the CDR3 is TGTGCCAGCAGTGAAGTCGGCAACGTCCTGACTTTC. It codes for CASSEVGNVLTF.

This clone was seen more than once but under ten times. The chain carries TRBV2 and TRBJ2-1; D is perhaps TRBD2 (6 bases). Germline assignment: CDR1 SNHLY and CDR2 FYNNEI. The CDR3 covers 13 residues. V lost 6 bases to trimming and J lost 5 bases, with 11 bases between them. DNA of the CDR3: TGTGCCAGCAGCGACCCTAGCGACAATGAGCAGTTCTTC. This gives the protein CASSDPSDNEQFF.

The chain carries TRBV7-3 and TRBJ2-1, with D perhaps matching TRBD2 (6 bases). Per the germline V gene, CDR1 is SGHTA and CDR2 is FQGTGA. The CDR3 length is 13 residues. V gave up 5 bases and J gave up 5 bases, with 10 bases separating them. The CDR3 reads CASSVGLNNEQFF. CDR3 DNA sequence: TGTGCCAGCAGCGTGGGACTGAACAATGAGCAGTTCTTC. Together with reference TRBV7-3 and TRBJ2-1, the CDR3 gives the full variable domain: GAGVSQTPSNKVTEKGKYVELRCDPISGHTALYWYRQSLGQGPEFLIYFQGTGAADDSGLPNDRFFAVRPEGSVSTLKIQRTERGDSAVYLCASSVGLNNEQFFGPGTRLTVL.

This chain connects TRBV6-5 to TRBJ2-7; the D gene is possibly TRBD2 (7 bases). Germline CDR1 is MNHEY and CDR2 is SVGAGI. The V and J ends lost 3 bases and 3 bases respectively, with 15 bases between them. The CDR3 sequence is 15 residues long. CDR3 in DNA: TGTGCCAGCAGTTATTCAGCGGGACAAGTCTACGAGCAGTACTTC. Amino acid sequence: CASSYSAGQVYEQYF.

This clone was detected a few times. V usage is TRBV19 and J usage is TRBJ1-5; D call uncertain. Germline values: CDR1 LNHDA, CDR2 SQIVND (reference sequence). Deletions cut 3 bases from V and 2 bases from J, with 11 bases between. This CDR3 region has 15 residues. The CDR3 DNA is TGTGCCAGTAGTATCGCGGTCAGTGGCAATCAGCCCCAGCATTTT. This encodes CASSIAVSGNQPQHF. The complete variable domain, with remaining parts taken from reference TRBV19 and TRBJ1-5, reads DGGITQSPKYLFRKEGQNVTLSCEQNLNHDAMYWYRQDPGQGLRLIYYSQIVNDFQKGDIAEGYSVSREKKESFPLTVTSAQKNPTAFYLCASSIAVSGNQPQHFGDGTRLSIL.

CDR3: CASSSGQGLAAFF. In DNA form, the CDR3 reads TGTGCCAGCAGCTCCGGACAGGGACTCGCAGCTTTCTTT. The chain links TRBV7-9 to TRBJ1-1, with 8 bases lining up with TRBD1. CDR1 is SEHNR, CDR2 FQNEAQ, per germline (reference sequence). The CDR3 extends over 13 amino acids. V dropped 4 bases and J dropped 10; count of bases not matched to a gene: 8.

The chain is built from TRBV27 and TRBJ2-7; the match to TRBD2 covers 11 bases. Germline CDR1 MNHEY, CDR2 SMNVEV (reference sequence). V lost 4 bases, J lost 2 bases, and 7 bases stayed unmatched. This CDR3 contains 16 residues. The CDR3 DNA reads as TGTGCCAGCAGTTCCACAACGACTAGCGGGGCCTACGAGCAGTACTTC. Its protein product is CASSSTTTSGAYEQYF.

The chain joins TRBV5-6 to TRBJ1-5; D is unresolved. The CDR3 length is 14 residues. Germline V gene lookup returns CDR1 SGHDT and CDR2 YYEEEE. V was pared by 2 bases and J by 1 base, with 7 bases between. The CDR3, as DNA: TGTGCCAGCAGCTTAATGGACAGCAATCAGCCCCAGCATTTT. Translated, it gives CASSLMDSNQPQHF.

The chain recombines TRBV27 with TRBJ1-1; D remains unclear. Per the germline V gene, CDR1 is MNHEY and CDR2 is SMNVEV (reference sequence). The CDR3 is 11 amino acids. V was clipped by 10 bases and J by 0 bases, with 6 bases between them. The CDR3 region is CATLMNTEAFF. CDR3 nucleotides: TGTGCCACCCTAATGAACACTGAAGCTTTCTTT.

The V and J genes are TRBV27 and TRBJ2-7; TRBD2 matches at 7 bases. The CDR3 is 13 amino acids. With 5 bases clipped from V and 1 base from J, the junction kept 2 bases outside the gene matches. The germline CDR1 and CDR2 sequences are MNHEY and SMNVEV (reference sequence). The CDR3 DNA reads as TGTGCCAGCAGTCTAGCGGATTCCTACGAGCAGTACTTC. Translation: CASSLADSYEQYF.

The V gene is TRBV14, the J gene TRBJ2-7; TRBD1 matches 7 bases. CDR3 length: 13 amino acids. V trimming: 6 bases; J trimming: 2 bases; junction bases outside the gene matches: 4. The germline gives CDR1 SGHDN, CDR2 FVKESK. The CDR3 here is CASSPGQAYEQYF. The DNA of the CDR3 is TGTGCCAGCAGTCCAGGACAGGCCTACGAGCAGTACTTC.

The rearrangement joins TRBV12-5 to TRBJ2-7; D is undetermined. This CDR3 has 12 amino acids. V lost 4 bases and J 3 bases, leaving 7 bases between the germline ends. Germline V CDR1 and CDR2: LGHNT, FRNRAP. The CDR3 DNA follows: TGTGCTAGTGGTTCGATGGGCTACGAGCAGTACTTC. Translating gives CASGSMGYEQYF.

V usage is TRBV30 and J usage is TRBJ1-1; tentatively, D is TRBD1 (5 bases). Germline V CDR1 and CDR2: GTSNPN, SVGIG (reference sequence). The CDR3 covers 14 residues. CDR3 region: CASTTGTVNTEAFF. The CDR3, as DNA: TGTGCTTCCACTACCGGGACGGTGAACACTGAAGCTTTCTTT.

The chain uses TRBV9 and TRBJ2-7; the match to TRBD1 covers 7 bases. Trimming cost V 0 bases and J 2 bases; bases outside gene matches: 2. Germline CDR1 SGDLS, CDR2 YYNGEE. The CDR3 extends over 14 amino acids. The CDR3, as DNA: TGTGCCAGCAGCGTAGATGGGACAGCCTACGAGCAGTACTTC. It specifies CASSVDGTAYEQYF.

The genes are TRBV6-5 and TRBJ1-1, with a possible D match to TRBD1 (6 bases). Germline CDR1 and CDR2: MNHEY and SVGAGI. V shed 6 bases and J shed 0 bases, with 14 bases lying between them. The CDR3 length is 15 residues. Written as DNA, the CDR3 is TGTGCCAGCAGACAGGGCTCCGAAATGAACACTGAAGCTTTCTTT. Translation gives CASRQGSEMNTEAFF.

The J gene is TRBJ1-1, the V gene TRBV7-9, with TRBD1 matching 8 bases. The CDR3 is 13 amino acids. The J segment lost 5 bases and the V segment lost 7 bases, leaving 6 bases of the junction unmatched. Germline assignment: CDR1 SEHNR and CDR2 FQNEAQ (reference sequence). CDR3 residues: CASNRGWSTEAFF. As DNA, the CDR3 is TGTGCCAGCAACAGGGGGTGGTCGACTGAAGCTTTCTTT. The full variable domain, rest sourced from reference TRBV7-9 and TRBJ1-1, is DTGVSQNPRHKITKRGQNVTFRCDPISEHNRLYWYRQTLGQGPEFLTYFQNEAQLEKSRLLSDRFSAERPKGSFSTLEIQRTEQGDSAMYLCASNRGWSTEAFFGQGTRLTVV.

This chain joins TRBV27 and TRBJ2-7, with D possibly matching TRBD2 (6 bases). V dropped 3 bases and J dropped 0 bases, with 12 bases sitting between them. The CDR3 covers 15 residues. Germline CDR1 and CDR2: MNHEY and SMNVEV (reference sequence). For the CDR3, the DNA is TGTGCCAGCAGTTTGGGTCCCGGGGGCTCCTACGAGCAGTACTTC. Residues: CASSLGPGGSYEQYF.

The chain uses TRBV13 and TRBJ2-2; D is unclear. There are 12 residues in the CDR3. V was shortened by 3 bases and J by 6 bases, with 5 bases between the two germline ends. CDR1 is PRHDT, CDR2 FYEKMQ, per germline (reference sequence). CDR3 region: CASSFSSGELFF. CDR3 coding DNA: TGTGCCAGCAGCTTTTCGTCCGGGGAGCTGTTTTTT.